The 25 T cell receptor beta chains below were found in one sample sequenced in a study of CD8+ T cells in alopecia areata. RNA extraction and reverse transcription yielded cDNA as sequencing template. Profiling relied on immunoSEQ multiplex PCR, and the TCRdb table lists in-frame clones only, not all of them. Seen here are some 220,000 clones, 50% to 60% observed once, and the top ten hold roughly 1.4%. Stated treatment: oral pan-JAK inhibitor, 5-10 mg twice daily. This material consisted of CD4+ T cells sorted from blood, taken at week 4, from a patient treated with tofacitinib. Receptors originate from a human donor with alopecia areata.

This clone showed up just a few times. The chain carries TRBV7-9 and TRBJ2-1; D is uncertain. The CDR3 extends over 15 amino acids. V shed 0 bases and J shed 7 bases, with 13 bases lying between them. The V gene's germline CDR1 is SEHNR and CDR2 FQNEAQ (reference sequence). CDR3 bases: TGTGCCAGCAGCTTAGCCATTAGGCGGCAGAATGAGCAGTTCTTC. Translation gives CASSLAIRRQNEQFF. The whole variable domain, filled in from reference TRBV7-9 and TRBJ2-1, reads DTGVSQNPRHKITKRGQNVTFRCDPISEHNRLYWYRQTLGQGPEFLTYFQNEAQLEKSRLLSDRFSAERPKGSFSTLEIQRTEQGDSAMYLCASSLAIRRQNEQFFGPGTRLTVL.

This clone has just a few counts. The chain is built from TRBV11-3 and TRBJ1-1; a weak D match, TRBD1 (5 bases). Germline V gene lookup returns CDR1 SGHNT and CDR2 YENEEA. The V gene lost 1 base and the J gene lost 0 bases, with 15 bases spanning the gap. This CDR3 has 17 residues. The CDR3 is CASSLAGAPGMNTEAFF. The CDR3, as DNA: TGTGCCAGCAGCTTAGCTGGGGCGCCTGGGATGAACACTGAAGCTTTCTTT.

The chain carries TRBV5-6 and TRBJ2-2; no clear D. This CDR3 contains 15 residues. Germline lookup yields CDR1 SGHDT and CDR2 YYEEEE. Trimming left V 5 bases short and J 4 bases short, with 15 bases between. The CDR3 coding sequence is TGTGCCAGCAGGGGTCCGGAGAGGACCACCGGGGAGCTGTTTTTT. It specifies CASRGPERTTGELFF.

J is TRBJ1-2 and V is TRBV6-1; D unresolved. The length of the CDR3 is 14 residues. The V end lost 5 bases, the J end lost 7 bases, and 17 bases lay between the germline ends. From germline, CDR1 is MNHNS and CDR2 SASEGT. The DNA of the CDR3 is TGTGCCAGCAGTTCCCCTGATAGGGAGGCTGGCTACACCTTC. Protein sequence: CASSSPDREAGYTF.

The chain links TRBV9 to TRBJ1-2; 7 bases are shared with TRBD1. Per germline, CDR1 SGDLS and CDR2 YYNGEE. The CDR3 totals 13 residues. The V gene end was trimmed by 1 base and the J gene end by 8 bases; junction bases not matched to a gene: 5. In DNA, the CDR3 is TGTGCCAGCAGCGTAAAGGGGGCGTCAGGCTACACCTTC. Translation gives CASSVKGASGYTF. Complete variable domain (other parts from reference TRBV9 and TRBJ1-2): DSGVTQTPKHLITATGQRVTLRCSPRSGDLSVYWYQQSLDQGLQFLIQYYNGEERAKGNILERFSAQQFPDLHSELNLSSLELGDSALYFCASSVKGASGYTFGSGTRLTVV.

The rearrangement uses TRBV30 and TRBJ1-2, with D possibly being TRBD1 (6 bases). V was clipped by 3 bases and J by 3 bases, with 11 bases between them. The CDR3 sequence is 13 residues long. Germline V gives CDR1 GTSNPN, CDR2 SVGIG (reference sequence). For the CDR3, the DNA is TGTGCCTGGAGAACACAGGGAGACTATGGCTACACCTTC. It yields the protein CAWRTQGDYGYTF.

This chain links TRBV4-2 with TRBJ2-2, with TRBD1 matching over 8 bases. From germline, CDR1 is LGHNA and CDR2 YNFKEQ. V trimming: 0 bases; J trimming: 1 base; junction bases outside the gene matches: 4. The CDR3 is 17 residues long. CDR3 DNA: TGTGCCAGCAGCCAAGAGTCCGGGACAGGGAACACCGGGGAGCTGTTTTTT. Protein product: CASSQESGTGNTGELFF.

Many counts were recorded for this clone. The chain uses TRBV29-1 and TRBJ1-1; D gene unclear. Trimming shortened V by 6 bases and J by 5 bases, and 13 bases separated the two germline ends. Looked up from germline, CDR1 is SQVTM and CDR2 is ANQGSEA. There are 12 residues in the CDR3. The CDR3 region has the DNA TGCAGCGTCGTTCCCGGGAGTACTGAAGCTTTCTTT. Protein sequence: CSVVPGSTEAFF.

The gene calls are TRBV2 and TRBJ2-7; D gene ambiguous. The CDR3 extends over 11 amino acids. Trimming took off 3 bases at V and 5 bases at J, with 5 bases between the two ends. Germline V gene data show CDR1 as SNHLY and CDR2 as FYNNEI. DNA for the CDR3: TGTGCCAGCAGTGATCATGACGAGCAGTACTTC. This encodes CASSDHDEQYF.

This clone was seen a handful of times. The chain has TRBV2 and TRBJ1-2; no firm D call. The germline gives CDR1 SNHLY, CDR2 FYNNEI. Trimming removed 1 base at V and 1 base at J, with 4 bases between. This CDR3 comprises 13 residues. Here the CDR3 DNA reads TGTGCCAGCAGTGAAGGGGTTAACTATGGCTACACCTTC. Its protein product is CASSEGVNYGYTF.

On this clone: The sample holds other DNA sequences that translate to the same CDR3. The chain joins TRBV9 to TRBJ2-1; 10 bases agree with TRBD2. Trimming took 3 bases from V and 4 from J; bases not matched to a gene: 1. Per germline, CDR1 SGDLS and CDR2 YYNGEE. The CDR3 is made up of 14 amino acids. In DNA, the CDR3 is TGTGCCAGCAGCGCGACTAGCGGGTACAATGAGCAGTTCTTC. This codes for CASSATSGYNEQFF.

This clone was seen a handful of times. This chain connects TRBV10-3 to TRBJ1-2; D is possibly TRBD1 (5 bases). Germline CDR1 and CDR2: ENHRY and SYGVKD. The CDR3 loop spans 15 amino acids. V lost 5 bases to trimming and J lost 8 bases, with 21 bases between them. CDR3 nucleotide sequence: TGTGCCATCAGTCCCGGGACCTTCGGGCTGGTGGGCTACACCTTC. It is translated as CAISPGTFGLVGYTF.

V is TRBV25-1 and J is TRBJ1-2; perhaps TRBD1 as D (6 bases). Germline-derived CDR1 and CDR2 are MGHDK and SYGVNS. This CDR3 comprises 15 residues. V was cut by 3 bases and J by 4 bases, with 15 bases left in between. CDR3 DNA sequence: TGTGCCAGCAGTGATCCCCTACGGGACACCTATGGCTACACCTTC. As protein: CASSDPLRDTYGYTF.

This chain uses TRBV6-5 with TRBJ1-2; D unclear. This CDR3 comprises 14 residues. The V end was cut by 2 bases, the J end by 2 bases, with 9 bases between. CDR1 is MNHEY, CDR2 SVGAGI, per germline. The CDR3, as DNA: TGTGCCAGCAGTTACGTGGGAGCAAACTATGGCTACACCTTC. It encodes CASSYVGANYGYTF.

This clone was seen more than once but under ten times. The rearrangement joins TRBV29-1 to TRBJ2-7; D not resolved. Germline CDR1 is SQVTM and CDR2 is ANQGSEA. V shed 6 bases and J shed 0 bases, with 3 bases lying between them. The CDR3 totals 10 residues. CDR3 amino acids: CSVPSYEQYF. The CDR3 nucleotides read TGCAGCGTGCCCTCCTACGAGCAGTACTTC.

This chain uses TRBV29-1 with TRBJ1-1; no definite D call. The CDR3 totals 12 residues. Trimming shortened V by 4 bases and J by 7 bases, and 13 bases separated the two germline ends. CDR1 SQVTM and CDR2 ANQGSEA come from the germline V gene. Here the CDR3 reads CSVADLYGEAFF. The CDR3 DNA follows: TGCAGCGTTGCCGACCTCTACGGTGAAGCTTTCTTT.

This chain uses TRBV11-2 with TRBJ2-3, with D hard to call. V lost 8 bases and J 0 bases, leaving 6 bases between the germline ends. The CDR3 is 12 amino acids. Germline V CDR1 and CDR2: SGHAT, FQNNGV. This CDR3 reads CASGDSTDTQYF. The CDR3 DNA reads as TGTGCCAGCGGAGACAGCACAGATACGCAGTATTTT.

The chain links TRBV19 to TRBJ2-1; 10 bases line up with TRBD2. CDR1 LNHDA and CDR2 SQIVND come from the germline V gene (reference sequence). The CDR3 is made up of 15 amino acids. The V and J ends lost 3 bases and 8 bases, in that order; junction bases with no gene match: 7. The CDR3 is CASSIGAGGPYEQFF. The CDR3 nucleotides read TGTGCCAGTAGTATCGGAGCGGGGGGGCCCTATGAGCAGTTCTTC.

This rearrangement joins TRBV29-1 to TRBJ2-1, with 8 bases lining up with TRBD1. This CDR3 is 15 amino acids long. Looked up from germline, CDR1 is SQVTM and CDR2 is ANQGSEA. V gave up 6 bases and J gave up 5 bases; unmatched junction bases: 12. In DNA form, the CDR3 reads TGCAGCGTAGACAGGGGATCGGGCCCCAACAATGAGCAGTTCTTC. The encoded protein is CSVDRGSGPNNEQFF.

This chain links TRBV29-1 with TRBJ1-2; no firm D call. This CDR3 region has 13 residues. Trimming took off 1 base at V and 4 bases at J, with 10 bases between the two ends. Germline-derived CDR1 and CDR2 are SQVTM and ANQGSEA. Written as DNA, the CDR3 is TGCAGCGTTGAAGCCGTACAGACCTATGGCTACACCTTC. It is translated as CSVEAVQTYGYTF.

The chain carries TRBV6-1 and TRBJ2-7; D gene ambiguous. Germline CDR1 reads MNHNS; CDR2 reads SASEGT. V lost 2 bases to trimming and J lost 2 bases, with 10 bases between them. This CDR3 contains 14 residues. As DNA, the CDR3 is TGTGCCAGCAGTGAAAGCACAGCCACCTACGAGCAGTACTTC. Amino acid sequence: CASSESTATYEQYF.

In DNA, the CDR3 is TGTGCCAGCAGCCGAGAACGGGGATCATCGCCCCAGCATTTT. It encodes CASSRERGSSPQHF. This rearrangement joins TRBV11-2 to TRBJ1-5; no reliable D call. Germline loops: CDR1 SGHAT, CDR2 FQNNGV. The CDR3 extends over 14 amino acids. Trimming removed 5 bases at V and 9 bases at J, with 17 bases between.

CDR3 sequence (DNA): TGTGCCAGCAGCGTGCGGGGCTATGGCTACACCTTC. Its translation: CASSVRGYGYTF. V usage is TRBV9 and J usage is TRBJ1-2; D ambiguous. V lost 2 bases and J lost 4, with 6 bases in between. Germline lookup yields CDR1 SGDLS and CDR2 YYNGEE. This CDR3 is built from 12 residues.

The chain links TRBV5-1 to TRBJ2-7; D is undetermined. CDR3 length: 14 residues. The V end lost 4 bases, the J end lost 1 base, and 12 bases lay between the germline ends. Germline loops: CDR1 SGHRS, CDR2 YFSETQ. In DNA, the CDR3 is TGCGCCAGCAGCCGTGAGTGGTCATCCTACGAGCAGTACTTC. This sequence encodes CASSREWSSYEQYF.

This clone showed up just a few times. The rearrangement joins TRBV5-4 to TRBJ1-4, with 7 positions matching TRBD1. Trimming at V came to 4 bases and at J to 5 bases, leaving 5 bases not matched to a gene. This CDR3 spans 14 amino acids. Germline CDR1 reads SGHNT; CDR2 reads YYREEE (reference sequence). The CDR3 reads CASSRGGGNEKLFF. The CDR3 DNA sequence: TGTGCCAGCAGCCGGGGAGGGGGCAATGAAAAACTGTTTTTT.